This passage covers 8 T cell receptor beta chains from one sample sequenced in a study of blood T cell repertoires in COVID-19. Clones were sequenced by immunoSEQ multiplex PCR, and TCRdb holds only the in-frame ones, with some missing. Of tens of thousands of clones in the sample, around 83% were seen once. The sample comprised peripheral blood. These receptors originate from a man over 45 with active COVID-19.

The gene calls are TRBV5-1 and TRBJ2-7, with 12 bases matching TRBD2. The CDR3 has 16 residues. J lost 5 bases, V lost 3 bases, and 9 bases had no gene match. Germline CDR1 and CDR2: SGHRS and YFSETQ. The chain's CDR3 is CASSSTSGRSLHEQYF. CDR3 nucleotides: TGCGCCAGCAGCTCCACTAGCGGGAGGTCCCTCCACGAGCAGTACTTC.

The J gene is TRBJ2-2, the V gene TRBV3-1 (or the pseudogene TRBV3-2); 8 bases agree with TRBD1. The V and J ends lost 3 bases and 8 bases, in that order; junction bases with no gene match: 2. CDR1 is LGHDT and CDR2 is YNNKEL in the germline V gene (reference sequence). This CDR3 spans 13 amino acids. The CDR3 DNA follows: TGTGCCAGCAGCCAGAACAGGGGGGGGGAGCTGTTTTTT. This codes for CASSQNRGGELFF.

The rearrangement uses TRBV28 and TRBJ2-5, with D possibly TRBD1 on 5 matching bases. The CDR3 has 13 residues. CDR1 MDHEN and CDR2 SYDVKM come from the germline V gene. V lost 7 bases to trimming and J lost 0 bases, with 9 bases between them. CDR3 sequence: CASMKGDQETQYF. DNA of the CDR3: TGTGCCAGCATGAAAGGGGACCAAGAGACCCAGTACTTC.

The chain uses TRBV6-5 and TRBJ2-3; D gene unclear. This CDR3 has 14 residues. Germline CDR1 is MNHEY and CDR2 is SVGAGI. V lost 6 bases, J lost 6 bases, and 16 bases lay in between. CDR3 sequence: CASRRHFEDDTQYF. As DNA, the CDR3 is TGTGCCAGCAGGAGGCACTTTGAGGATGATACGCAGTATTTT.

This clone was observed a few times. The chain combines TRBV11-2 with TRBJ2-7; 7 nucleotides agree with TRBD2. Germline trimming cut 0 bases from V and 6 bases from J; bases unmatched to any gene: 2. The germline V gene encodes CDR1 SGHAT and CDR2 FQNNGV. The CDR3 is made up of 13 amino acids. The CDR3 DNA follows: TGTGCCAGCAGCTTAGATCGCGGGGGCGAGCAGTACTTC. Translation gives CASSLDRGGEQYF.

This sequence joins TRBV6-2 or TRBV6-3 and TRBJ2-3; 10 bases align to TRBD2. From germline, CDR1 is MNHEY and CDR2 SVGEGT. This CDR3 comprises 15 residues. Trimming took 4 bases from V and 5 from J; bases not matched to a gene: 6. The CDR3 DNA reads as TGTGCCAGCAGTTCGACTAGCGGGCCCGGAGATACGCAGTATTTT. As protein: CASSSTSGPGDTQYF.

The chain combines TRBV21-1 with TRBJ2-3; TRBD2 is the table's D call and was not checked against the DNA. TRBV21-1 is termed a pseudogene. There are 16 residues in the CDR3. The CDR3 here is CASSKVLVAGGDTQYF. The CDR3 nucleotides are TGTGCCAGCAGCAAAGTTTTGGTAGCGGGGGGGGATACGCAGTATTTT.

This rearrangement joins TRBV2 to TRBJ1-2, with TRBD1 matching 7 bases. From germline, CDR1 is SNHLY and CDR2 FYNNEI. The CDR3 contains 14 residues. The junction had 4 bases not matched to a gene; V was cut back by 2 bases and J by 4 bases. CDR3 nucleotide sequence: TGTGCCAGCAGTGAACTGGGACAGCTCTATGGCTACACCTTC. Its protein is CASSELGQLYGYTF.